This T cell receptor (beta chain) came from a study of CD8 T cell repertoires and HIV-1 epitope variants. Study in general: Twenty-five autologous and known Gag and Nef epitope variant peptides each stimulated T cells separately. Enriched T cells were co-cultured with equal autologous T cell-negative cells. Controls were a CMV, EBV and flu peptide pool, Ebola AY9 negative control, and no-peptide well. An uncultured baseline aliquot held 1M T cells.

The repertoire was sequenced with immunoSEQ multiplex PCR; TCRdb's copy has only in-frame clones and lacks some. Among about 5,000 clones listed, about two thirds were seen once. In the case of this clone: Its antigen is still unknown.

From germline, CDR1 is SGHNT and CDR2 YYREEE (reference sequence). CDR3 size: 15 residues. The ends lost 4 bases at V and 3 bases at J; junction bases unmatched: 5. The clonotype was recovered from a male donor with HIV. The chain is built from TRBV5-4 and TRBJ2-7; 12 positions match TRBD1. Sequenced: cultured CD8+ T cells derived from PBMCs. The CDR3 bases are TGTGCCAGCAGCGGGGGACAGGGGGCAAACTACGAGCAGTACTTC. Translated: CASSGGQGANYEQYF.